These T cell receptor beta chains were read from a single sample in a study of cytomegalovirus exposure and HLA in healthy donors. Here immunoSEQ multiplex PCR was the method, and the copy in TCRdb shows in-frame clones only, minus some. The top ten clones hold around 1.5% of a sample with under 75,000 clones, 97% of them seen once. Input material: PBMCs. Receptors were obtained from a woman aged 18-29 years in good health and CMV-seropositive. CDR3s include the opening cysteine and the closing phenylalanine or tryptophan. Fields, in order: J gene, clone size, V gene, D gene, CDR3 length, CDR3 DNA, CDR3 protein. D genes are given only for firm matches. Clone size is not always given. Where it is, it says once, few, many or a class for expanded clones.

>TRBJ2-7|.|TRBV2|.|12
TGTGCCAGCCAGGGGTTATCCTACGAGCAGTACTTC
CASQGLSYEQYF
>TRBJ1-5|once|TRBV25-1|.|14
TGTGCCAGCAGTGAACCCGGGGTTGCGCAGCCCCAGCATTTT
CASSEPGVAQPQHF
>TRBJ2-1|once|TRBV7-8|TRBD2|16
TGTGCCAGCAGCTTAGTAGCGGGAGGGCTTATCGATGAGCAGTTCTTC
CASSLVAGGLIDEQFF
>TRBJ2-7|.|TRBV27|TRBD1|14
TGTGCCAGCAGTCCATACAGGGGGAGGCACGAGCAGTACTTC
CASSPYRGRHEQYF
>TRBJ2-7|.|TRBV27|.|14
TGTGCCAGCAGTTTAGGGGGCAAAAGCTACGAGCAGTACTTC
CASSLGGKSYEQYF
>TRBJ2-5|.|TRBV10-3|.|15
TGTGCCATCAGTGAGACGGCAGGGCCTACGGAGACCCAGTACTTC
CAISETAGPTETQYF
>TRBJ1-3|.|TRBV7-9|.|15
TGTGCCAGCAGCTTAGGAGGGACACTCGGAAACACCATATATTTT
CASSLGGTLGNTIYF
>TRBJ2-1|once|TRBV27|TRBD2|15
TGTGCCAGCAGTCTCGGACTAGTGGGGTACAATGAGCAGTTCTTC
CASSLGLVGYNEQFF
>TRBJ1-2|.|TRBV27|.|11
TGTGCCGTCTGGACGGGGGACGGCTACACCTTC
CAVWTGDGYTF
>TRBJ2-5|.|TRBV6-5|.|13
TGTGCCAGCAGAGCCCACCACCAAGAGACCCAGTACTTC
CASRAHHQETQYF
>TRBJ1-1|.|TRBV9|.|13
TGTGCCAGCAGCGCGGGACAGAACACTGAAGCTTTCTTT
CASSAGQNTEAFF
>TRBJ2-2|.|TRBV27|.|13
TGTGCCAGCAGAATGCGGGGCACCGGGGAGCTGTTTTTT
CASRMRGTGELFF
>TRBJ1-2|.|TRBV7-9|.|16
TGTGCCAGCAGCTTAGATCGTAGACTCCGGGAGGATGGCTACACCTTC
CASSLDRRLREDGYTF
>TRBJ2-1|.|TRBV4-1|.|17
TGCGCCAGCAGCCAAGAAGGGGCTGAGAGCTCCTACAATGAGCAGTTCTTC
CASSQEGAESSYNEQFF
>TRBJ2-2|.|TRBV2|TRBD2|15
TGTGCCAGCACAGGGACTAGCGGGAGAAGAGGGGAGCTGTTTTTT
CASTGTSGRRGELFF
>TRBJ2-3|.|TRBV28|TRBD2|16
TGTGCCAGCAGTCTCACCGGGACTAGCGGCACAGATACGCAGTATTTT
CASSLTGTSGTDTQYF
>TRBJ1-2|once|TRBV30|.|13
TGTGCCTGGGTGATAGGGGGAACCTATGGCTACACCTTC
CAWVIGGTYGYTF
>TRBJ1-4|.|TRBV7-6|.|17
TGTGCCAGCAGCTTAGGCGGGGGTTTCGCAACTAATGAAAAACTGTTTTTT
CASSLGGGFATNEKLFF
>TRBJ2-5|once|TRBV7-9|TRBD2|14
TGTGCCAGCAGCGGACGACTAGCGGGAGAGACCCAGTACTTC
CASSGRLAGETQYF
>TRBJ2-7|.|TRBV5-1|.|13
TGCGCCAGCAGCTTGGTTGCCCAGAACGAGCAGTACTTC
CASSLVAQNEQYF
>TRBJ2-4|.|TRBV7-3|TRBD2|18
TGTGCCAGCAGCTCAATCCCGGGACTAGCGGAAGCCAAAAACATTCAGTACTTC
CASSSIPGLAEAKNIQYF
>TRBJ2-7|.|TRBV2|.|14
TGTGCCAGCAGTGGGCAGGGAAACTCCTACGAGCAGTACTTC
CASSGQGNSYEQYF
>TRBJ2-7|.|TRBV18|.|16
TGTGCCAGCTCCCCGGGCGCGTGGGAGCACTCCTACGAGCAGTACTTC
CASSPGAWEHSYEQYF
>TRBJ1-2|.|TRBV6-6|TRBD1|14
TGTGCCAGCAGTTATCAGGGGGGACAGTATGGCTACACCTTC
CASSYQGGQYGYTF
>TRBJ2-2|.|TRBV28|.|14
TGTGCCAGCAGATTTAGCGGAAACACCGGGGAGCTGTTTTTT
CASRFSGNTGELFF
>TRBJ2-7|.|TRBV6-6|TRBD2|13
TGTGCCAGCAGCGGACTAGCGGACTACGAGCAGTACTTC
CASSGLADYEQYF
>TRBJ1-4|.|TRBV28|TRBD1|17
TGTGCCAGCAGGGGGTGGGACAGGGCCGCGCTTAATGAAAAACTGTTTTTT
CASRGWDRAALNEKLFF
>TRBJ2-1|.|TRBV19|TRBD1|17
TGTGCCAGTAGTTCGGGCGCGGGACAGGGGGGGTACAATGAGCAGTTCTTC
CASSSGAGQGGYNEQFF
>TRBJ2-1|.|TRBV5-1|.|15
TGCGCCAGCAGCTTGGGAGACAGTTCCTACAATGAGCAGTTCTTC
CASSLGDSSYNEQFF
>TRBJ2-2|.|TRBV27|.|13
TGTGCCAGCAGCTCACTAGGACCCGGGGAGCTGTTTTTT
CASSSLGPGELFF
>TRBJ1-5|.|TRBV19|TRBD1|14
TGTGCCAGTAGTCCACAGGGGGGCAATCAGCCCCAGCATTTT
CASSPQGGNQPQHF
>TRBJ1-3|once|TRBV27|TRBD1|15
TGTGCCAGCAGTCCACAGGGGGCGGCTGGAAACACCATATATTTT
CASSPQGAAGNTIYF
>TRBJ2-1|.|TRBV20-1|TRBD2|11
TGCAGTGCTGATACTAGCGGTGAGCAGTTCTTC
CSADTSGEQFF
>TRBJ1-4|.|TRBV9|TRBD1|15
TGTGCCAGCAGCGTAGGTAGGGGGCGCAATGAAAAACTGTTTTTT
CASSVGRGRNEKLFF
>TRBJ2-7|.|TRBV6-5|.|13
TGTGCCAGCAGTTACAGCCTAGGCTACGAGCAGTACTTC
CASSYSLGYEQYF
>TRBJ1-4|.|TRBV6-5|.|14
TGTGCCAGGCCCTGCAAGGGGCCTAATGAAAAACTGTTTTTT
CARPCKGPNEKLFF
>TRBJ1-2|once|TRBV6-6|TRBD1|14
TGTGCCAGCCAAGTTGGGGACAGTATCTATGGCTACACCTTC
CASQVGDSIYGYTF
>TRBJ2-5|.|TRBV19|.|14
TGTGCCAGTAGTCTCGGGGGACTGGGGGAGACCCAGTACTTC
CASSLGGLGETQYF
>TRBJ2-3|.|TRBV18|.|18
TGTGCCAGCTCACCCATCAACGGCAGGAACGCTATCACAGATACGCAGTATTTT
CASSPINGRNAITDTQYF
>TRBJ1-1|.|TRBV6-8|.|18
TGTGCCAGCAGTTACCCGAGATCCGAGGCCATGGTGAACACTGAAGCTTTCTTT
CASSYPRSEAMVNTEAFF
>TRBJ2-5|.|TRBV5-4|.|14
TGTGCCAGCAGCTTGGCGGAGTCTCAAGAGACCCAGTACTTC
CASSLAESQETQYF
>TRBJ2-3|.|TRBV28|TRBD2|18
TGTGCCAGCAGTTTATCCCCGACTAGCGGGTCTAGCACAGATACGCAGTATTTT
CASSLSPTSGSSTDTQYF
>TRBJ2-7|.|TRBV28|TRBD1|11
TGTGCCAGTAAACAGGGGTACGAGCAGTACTTC
CASKQGYEQYF
>TRBJ2-5|.|TRBV5-4|TRBD2|16
TGTGCCAGCAGCGTGACTAGCGGGAGGGCCGAAGAGACCCAGTACTTC
CASSVTSGRAEETQYF